This TCR beta chain was captured in a study of early T cells in non-severe SARS-CoV-2 infection. Study background: The chains were unpaired, and the sequenced material was bulk RNA from unsorted whole blood.

The germline gives CDR1 SQVTM, CDR2 ANQGSEA. V was shortened by 7 bases and J by 5 bases, with 17 bases between the two germline ends. This CDR3 has 14 amino acids. cDNA molecules, individually, were tagged with unique molecular identifiers. TCRdb called the 5' RACE reads again in MiXCR, with one record for every CDR3 protein. The top ten clones hold 1.1% of a sample with tens of thousands of distinct CDR3 sequences, 9.5% to 15% of them seen once. This clonotype showed up just a few times. The TCR comes from an adult who was a healthcare worker with PCR-confirmed SARS-CoV-2 infection or an uninfected control (not recorded which). The gene calls are TRBV29-1 and TRBJ2-2; D is possibly TRBD2 (6 bases). The sequencing sample was made of whole blood. DNA for the CDR3: TGCAGCGCTGGGAGCGCGGGAAATACCGGGGAGCTGTTTTTT. Its protein is CSAGSAGNTGELFF.